This entry concerns a single T cell receptor beta chain. Its target is not known. This record belongs to a study of CD8+ T cells in alopecia areata. Study results and limitations: Sequencing of scalp tissue also captures the resident alphabeta T cells of normal skin. Researchers report lesional scalp, most notably alopecia totalis/universalis, outstripped normal scalp in clonality.

V lost 0 bases and J 5 bases, leaving 20 bases between the germline ends. This CDR3 has 17 amino acids. The germline V gene encodes CDR1 PRHDT and CDR2 FYEKMQ (reference sequence). RNA extraction was followed by reverse transcription into cDNA, which acted as the sequencing template. Profiling relied on immunoSEQ multiplex PCR, and the TCRdb table lists in-frame clones only, not all of them. The profile covers 100,000 to 150,000 clones, with roughly 50% appearing a single time and about 10% taken by the ten largest. Peripheral blood and lesional scalp punch biopsies came from alopecia areata patients.

This chain connects TRBV13 to TRBJ2-7; the D gene is possibly TRBD2 (6 bases). Sequences were obtained from NKG2D-low CD8+ T cells sorted from blood. The TCR comes from a human donor with alopecia areata. DNA for the CDR3: TGTGCCAGCAGCTTAGGCGTTGGCCGGGAGACGGTGGACGAGCAGTACTTC. Translated, it gives CASSLGVGRETVDEQYF.